This T cell receptor (beta chain) came from a study of blood T cell repertoires in COVID-19. Study as a whole: The samples span acute and convalescent COVID-19 from the United States, Italy and Spain. PBMCs, B-cell-depleted T cells, or T cells were the source of the cDNA or gDNA that made up the material.

The CDR3 loop spans 11 amino acids. Germline lookup yields CDR1 SNHLY and CDR2 FYNNEI. Trimming removed 5 bases from V and 8 bases from J, with 9 bases in between. Participant-reported clinical history was the basis for cohort assignment. Original data processing: Reference gene primer amplification yielded estimated nucleated cell counts. TCRdb's copy holds only in-frame clones and misses some; the assay was immunoSEQ multiplex PCR. That table furnishes V, J and clone size, whereas the DNA furnished D and trimming. The sample shows approximately 250,000 clones, about 91% of them seen only once. This clonotype was sampled from a woman aged 40 to 49 with acute COVID-19. What was sequenced was PBMCs or T cells enriched from blood (not recorded which). V gene TRBV2 combines with J gene TRBJ1-2; D gene unclear. The CDR3 here is CASSRGLGYTF. The CDR3 DNA is TGTGCCAGCAGTCGAGGGTTAGGCTACACCTTC.